The sequence of this TCR beta chain was determined in a study of T-cell reconstitution after alpha-beta-depleted transplantation in children (dated by TCRdb to the mid-2010s). Turning to the overall study: The study quantitatively tracked T-cell immune reconstitution after TCRalphabeta/CD19-depleted allogeneic hematopoietic cell transplantation in children using TCR repertoire profiling.

This clonotype was detected a few times. Its antigen specificity is not known. The sample holds no much larger clone one base away, and base qualities are not on file. Libraries were built with PCR. TCRdb names Illumina HiSeq 2500 as the instrument used. To normalize quantification of the TCRbeta repertoire, the TCR libraries were built with molecular barcoding that relied on unique molecular identifiers. TCRdb handled the public reads itself, with Q25 trimming in fastp and clone calling in MiXCR, and kept productive beta chains. When rows share a CDR3 protein, they turn into one entry using the most common DNA and genes. The sample has a few hundred thousand distinct CDR3 sequences on record, roughly 21% of them singletons. About 3.8% of the sample is held by the ten biggest clonotypes. This sequence originates from a human donor who donated a stem cell graft to a child with acute myeloid leukemia. Sequenced material: PBMCs from the stem cell graft donor, taken from the stem cell graft.

The nucleotide sequence reads as follows: TGTGCCATCAGTGAAGGGGGGAATGAGCAGTTCTTC. Its protein is CAISEGGNEQFF. The chain couples TRBV10-3 to TRBJ2-1, with the D segment possibly TRBD1 or TRBD2, each aligning over 6 bases. Its CDR3 holds 12 amino acids, cysteine through phenylalanine. Only the CDR3 DNA is retained, 36 bases long and in frame from the first base. V and J lose 3 bases and 7 bases, and a span of 7 bases separates them. The germline V gene yields ENHRY for CDR1 and SYGVKD for CDR2.